This T cell receptor (beta chain) emerged from a study of blood T cell repertoires in COVID-19. On the study more broadly: The study drew acute and convalescent COVID-19 samples from the United States, Italy and Spain. T cells, B-cell-depleted T cells, or PBMCs supplied cDNA or gDNA.

Study processing details: Using reference gene primer amplification, nucleated cell counts were estimated. This table comes from immunoSEQ multiplex PCR, and its TCRdb copy is limited to in-frame clones, with some not included. V, J and clone size derive from that table, while D and trimming were established from the DNA sequence. The sample consists of roughly 250,000 clones, about nine tenths of them appearing once. The clonotype originates from a woman aged 40 to 55 with acute or convalescent COVID-19. Sequencing input: peripheral blood.

CDR3 residues: CASSIGTGGLNTEAFF. In DNA form, the CDR3 reads TGTGCCAGCAGCATAGGGACAGGGGGCCTGAACACTGAAGCTTTCTTT. The V call is TRBV11-3, the J call TRBJ1-1; 12 bases line up with TRBD1. Trimming cost V 5 bases and J 0 bases; bases outside gene matches: 4. The CDR3 covers 16 residues. Germline loops: CDR1 SGHNT, CDR2 YENEEA.